This T cell receptor beta chain comes out of a study of PD-L1 blockade in urothelial cancer. Only in-frame clones appear in the TCRdb table, and some are missing; sequencing was by immunoSEQ multiplex PCR. Of about 120,000 clones detected, about 83% appear once; the ten largest clones hold 2% to 3%. Sample time point: peripheral blood 6 weeks after treatment start. The CDR3 has 12 residues. V lost 10 bases to trimming and J lost 5 bases, with 12 bases between them. The germline V gene has CDR1 MDHEN and CDR2 SYDVKM. The origin of this receptor is a man between 50 and 59 years old with urothelial cancer. The chain couples TRBV28 to TRBJ2-1; a possible D gene is TRBD2 (6 bases). The input for sequencing was PBMCs, taken around atezolizumab (anti-PD-L1) treatment. The CDR3 loop reads CAISRDNNEQFF. The CDR3 DNA reads TGTGCCATTTCGCGGGATAACAATGAGCAGTTCTTC.